The 3 T cell receptor beta chains in this list originate from one sample, sequenced in a study of T cell responses to AZD1222 COVID-19 vaccine. TCRdb's copy holds only in-frame clones and misses some; the assay was immunoSEQ multiplex PCR. This sample yields over 150,000 clones, of which roughly nine tenths are seen a single time; approximately 3% belongs to the top ten. The sample in question was peripheral blood, obtained on day 0 of AZD1222 vaccination. These receptors were taken from an adult in good health.

This chain joins TRBV5-6 and TRBJ2-7, with D perhaps matching TRBD1 (6 bases). The CDR3 length is 14 residues. V was trimmed by 2 bases and J by 0 bases, leaving 9 bases between them. Germline-derived CDR1 and CDR2 are SGHDT and YYEEEE. CDR3 sequence (DNA): TGTGCCAGCAGCTTCCCAGGGGTCTCCTACGAGCAGTACTTC. This codes for CASSFPGVSYEQYF.

The J gene is TRBJ2-1, the V gene TRBV5-5, with TRBD2 matching 8 bases. Germline trimming cut 7 bases from V and 6 bases from J; bases unmatched to any gene: 15. In germline, CDR1 is SGHKS, CDR2 YYEKEE (reference sequence). This CDR3 comprises 16 residues. The CDR3 spells CASLILGGASLNEQFF. CDR3 nucleotides: TGTGCCAGCCTCATTCTCGGGGGGGCCTCCCTCAATGAGCAGTTCTTC. Using reference TRBV5-5 and TRBJ2-1 for the parts outside the CDR3, the full variable domain is DAGVTQSPTHLIKTRGQQVTLRCSPISGHKSVSWYQQVLGQGPQFIFQYYEKEERGRGNFPDRFSARQFPNYSSELNVNALLLGDSALYLCASLILGGASLNEQFFGPGTRLTVL.

V and J are TRBV27 and TRBJ1-5; 11 nucleotides agree with TRBD1. CDR1 MNHEY and CDR2 SMNVEV come from the germline V gene (reference sequence). This CDR3 region has 15 residues. Trimming cost V 11 bases and J 6 bases; bases outside gene matches: 12. The CDR3 reads CAQGDRGSYFQPQHF. The CDR3 DNA follows: TGTGCCCAAGGGGACAGGGGGTCATATTTTCAGCCCCAGCATTTT.